What follows is one T cell receptor beta chain and its context. In the original processing: Counts of nucleated cells, estimated from reference gene primer amplification, were obtained. The data were produced by immunoSEQ multiplex PCR, yet TCRdb's version contains in-frame clones alone and is incomplete. That table supplies the V and J calls and clone size; D and trimming were determined from the DNA. This table holds approximately 140,000 clones, approximately 80% found once. The CDR3 covers 15 residues. V was clipped by 5 bases and J by 6 bases, with 20 bases between them. Germline-derived CDR1 and CDR2 are SGHNT and YYREEE (reference sequence). The record originates from a study of blood T cell repertoires in COVID-19.

Material: peripheral blood. The sequence was collected from a man between 60 and 70 years old with active or convalescent COVID-19. The V gene is TRBV5-4, the J gene TRBJ1-2, with D maybe TRBD1 (6 bases). CDR3 region: CASRSRSQGWDGYTF. The CDR3 DNA reads TGTGCCAGCAGGTCCCGCTCGCAGGGGTGGGATGGCTACACCTTC.